This T cell receptor beta chain was captured by sequencing in a study of T cell clusters in autoimmune cytopenias. Some 34,000 genome equivalents of blood DNA were amplified for TRB. TRB rearrangements were amplified by touch-down multiplex PCR with mixed TRB-A/B primers. TCRdb re-analyzed the multiplex PCR reads; it lists each CDR3 protein once, without DNA. In all, the sample yields almost 3,000 distinct CDR3 sequences. In germline, CDR1 is SGHVS, CDR2 FNYEAQ. The CDR3 spans 15 residues. This clonotype is deemed medium-sized by its frequency. The sample was also reused in another study, on T cell repertoires in aging, cancer and after chemotherapy.

The chain uses TRBV7-6 and TRBJ2-5. Sample: peripheral blood. This sequence originates from a human donor in good health. CDR3 in amino acids: CASSLDPTTVETQYF.